Sequencing of this T cell receptor (beta chain) was carried out in a study of T-cell reconstitution after alpha-beta-depleted transplantation in children. Study-wide results and caveats: T-cell counts and diversity at one year following transplant were attributed mainly to newly produced T cells.

Trimming removed 1 base from V and 1 base from J; junction bases left unmatched: 8. The CDR3 length is 17 residues. Per germline, CDR1 LGHDT and CDR2 YNNKEL (reference sequence). During its preparation, the TCRbeta library received unique molecular identifiers. TCRdb ran MiXCR on the PCR reads and lists one entry per CDR3 protein. The sample contains some 50,000 distinct CDR3 sequences, about 9.3% of which appear only once. This clonotype has ten or more counts. What it binds is unknown. Sequenced here: PBMCs, mostly from graft donor cells, sampled 60 days after TCRalphabeta/CD19-depleted stem cell transplant. V is TRBV3-1 and J is TRBJ1-1, with 8 nucleotides matching TRBD1. The sequence was obtained from a male patient aged 2-15 years who had a stem cell transplant for chronic granulomatous disease, so the T cells may come from the graft donor. In DNA, the CDR3 is TGTGCCAGCAGCCAAGCAAACAGGGGGTCCGGGAACACTGAAGCTTTCTTT. Its translation is CASSQANRGSGNTEAFF.